One and the same sample provided the 15 T cell receptor beta chains below, sequenced in a study of identical twins. TCRdb ran MiXCR on the 5' RACE reads and lists one entry per CDR3 protein. The sample shows around 550,000 distinct CDR3 sequences, roughly 15% of them seen only once. The sample was also linked to a second study, of yellow fever vaccine responses in identical twins.

Input material: CD4+ T cells sorted from blood. The receptors come from a young woman in good health.

Only a few counts were recorded for this clonotype. This chain links TRBV20-1 with TRBJ2-2, with 9 bases matching TRBD2. The CDR3 loop spans 14 amino acids. CDR1 is DFQATT and CDR2 is SNEGSKA in the germline V gene (reference sequence). Trimming cost V 3 bases and J 7 bases; bases outside gene matches: 6. The CDR3 DNA follows: TGCAGTGCTAGTAGCGGGGGATGGGGCGGGGAGCTGTTTTTT. Translation: CSASSGGWGGELFF.

In this sample, this clonotype turned up a few times. This chain links TRBV5-1 with TRBJ2-3; D perhaps matches TRBD2 (5 bases). The germline V gene has CDR1 SGHRS and CDR2 YFSETQ. V was pared by 1 base and J by 2 bases, with 8 bases between. CDR3 length equals 14 residues. CDR3 nucleotide sequence: TGCGCCAGCAGCTTGTTCGGGGACACAGATACGCAGTATTTT. Protein product: CASSLFGDTDTQYF.

The CDR3 region is CASRMEGSSGANVLTF. DNA for the CDR3: TGTGCCAGCAGGATGGAGGGGAGCTCTGGGGCCAACGTCCTGACTTTC. The rearrangement links TRBV6-1 to TRBJ2-6; the D gene is possibly TRBD2 (6 bases). From germline, CDR1 is MNHNS and CDR2 SASEGT. This CDR3 spans 16 amino acids. Trimming pared 6 bases from V and 0 bases from J, leaving 12 bases between.

This clonotype has just a few counts. This chain links TRBV14 with TRBJ2-3, with D possibly matching TRBD1 (5 bases). CDR3 length: 15 amino acids. V was cut by 2 bases and J by 3 bases, with 12 bases left in between. Germline CDR1 and CDR2: SGHDN and FVKESK. CDR3 sequence: CASSQQHGATDTQYF. CDR3 bases: TGTGCCAGCAGCCAACAGCATGGGGCTACAGATACGCAGTATTTT.

This clonotype showed up just a few times. The rearrangement joins TRBV12-3 or TRBV12-4 to TRBJ2-4; the D gene is possibly TRBD1 (5 bases). V was cut by 7 bases and J by 1 base, with 17 bases left in between. CDR3 length: 16 amino acids. DNA for the CDR3: TGTGCCAGCACCCTCGACAGCGTCCTGGCCAAAAACATTCAGTACTTC. Its protein is CASTLDSVLAKNIQYF.

This clonotype was counted a few times. The genes are TRBV20-1 and TRBJ2-1, with TRBD2 matching 7 bases. Germline V CDR1 and CDR2: DFQATT, SNEGSKA (reference sequence). The CDR3 has 18 residues. V trimming: 5 bases; J trimming: 1 base; junction bases outside the gene matches: 17. The chain's CDR3 is CSAHLRSRGRSSYNEQFF. As DNA, the CDR3 is TGCAGTGCTCACTTACGATCGCGGGGGAGGTCTTCCTACAATGAGCAGTTCTTC.

J is TRBJ2-5 and V is TRBV20-1; D may correspond to TRBD1 or TRBD2 (6 bases each). V shed 3 bases and J shed 2 bases, with 16 bases lying between them. This CDR3 is 15 amino acids long. Germline V gene data show CDR1 as DFQATT and CDR2 as SNEGSKA (reference sequence). CDR3 nucleotide sequence: TGCAGTGCTAGCCCCATTGGCGGGACACAAGAGACCCAGTACTTC. This codes for CSASPIGGTQETQYF.

The chain employs TRBV20-1 and TRBJ2-3; 15 nucleotides agree with TRBD2. Germline V gene data show CDR1 as DFQATT and CDR2 as SNEGSKA (reference sequence). Trimming cost V 5 bases and J 10 bases; bases outside gene matches: 7. The CDR3 has 14 amino acids. CDR3 bases: TGCAGTGCTGGAGGACTAGCGGGAGGGTCCGCGCAGTATTTT. Protein sequence: CSAGGLAGGSAQYF.

The chain employs TRBV5-1 and TRBJ2-3; D perhaps matches TRBD2 (5 bases). V lost 6 bases, J lost 4 bases, and 18 bases lay in between. Germline CDR1 and CDR2: SGHRS and YFSETQ. The CDR3 runs to 15 residues. CDR3 sequence: CASTLPLVGADTQYF. CDR3 bases: TGCGCCAGCACCTTACCCCTCGTCGGGGCAGATACGCAGTATTTT.

Here the CDR3 DNA reads TGTGCCAGCCGGTTTGGCGCCGGCCCTAGGGATGAGCAGTTCTTC. Translated: CASRFGAGPRDEQFF. The chain combines TRBV28 with TRBJ2-1; D gene unclear. The CDR3 runs 15 residues. V was cut by 8 bases and J by 8 bases, with 22 bases left in between. The germline CDR1 and CDR2 sequences are MDHEN and SYDVKM.

J is TRBJ2-5 and V is TRBV20-1; possible D gene TRBD2, 5 bases. Germline V gives CDR1 DFQATT, CDR2 SNEGSKA (reference sequence). Trimming removed 7 bases from V and 2 bases from J, with 11 bases in between. This CDR3 spans 12 amino acids. The CDR3 reads CSGIPGQETQYF. CDR3 nucleotides: TGCAGTGGGATCCCGGGGCAAGAGACCCAGTACTTC.

This clonotype occurred a few times. The chain uses TRBV20-1 and TRBJ2-1, with D perhaps TRBD2 (5 bases). The CDR3 totals 15 residues. CDR1 is DFQATT and CDR2 is SNEGSKA in the germline V gene (reference sequence). V was shortened by 4 bases and J by 10 bases, with 23 bases between the two germline ends. CDR3 DNA: TGCAGTGCTATCAGAGCGCGTGTAGCGCCGAGGGAGCAGTTCTTC. Its protein product is CSAIRARVAPREQFF.

This clonotype was observed a few times. The chain recombines TRBV6-5 with TRBJ2-7; 11 nucleotides agree with TRBD1. V dropped 2 bases and J dropped 4; count of bases not matched to a gene: 4. CDR3 size: 15 residues. The germline CDR1 and CDR2 sequences are MNHEY and SVGAGI. The CDR3 DNA reads as TGTGCCAGCAGTTACCGGGACAGGGGGAATTACGAGCAGTACTTC. It is translated as CASSYRDRGNYEQYF.

This clonotype was recorded a few times. The rearrangement uses TRBV5-1 and TRBJ1-1; D is unclear. The CDR3 is made up of 13 amino acids. Germline assignment: CDR1 SGHRS and CDR2 YFSETQ. Between the trimmed V and J ends, which lost 0 bases and 7 bases, there was a span of 10 bases. CDR3 sequence (DNA): TGCGCCAGCAGCTTGGCCGGTGGGTTTGAAGCTTTCTTT. Encoded protein: CASSLAGGFEAFF. Full variable domain (outside the CDR3, taken from reference TRBV5-1 and TRBJ1-1): KAGVTQTPRYLIKTRGQQVTLSCSPISGHRSVSWYQQTPGQGLQFLFEYFSETQRNKGNFPGRFSGRQFSNSRSEMNVSTLELGDSALYLCASSLAGGFEAFFGQGTRLTVV.

This clonotype was detected only a few times. The V and J genes are TRBV21-1 and TRBJ2-7; TRBD1, the table's D call, was not compared with the DNA. TRBV21-1 is reported as a pseudogene. CDR3 length: 12 amino acids. CDR3 residues: CASSNTGREQYV. The CDR3 DNA follows: TGTGCCAGCAGCAATACAGGGCGAGAGCAGTACGTC.